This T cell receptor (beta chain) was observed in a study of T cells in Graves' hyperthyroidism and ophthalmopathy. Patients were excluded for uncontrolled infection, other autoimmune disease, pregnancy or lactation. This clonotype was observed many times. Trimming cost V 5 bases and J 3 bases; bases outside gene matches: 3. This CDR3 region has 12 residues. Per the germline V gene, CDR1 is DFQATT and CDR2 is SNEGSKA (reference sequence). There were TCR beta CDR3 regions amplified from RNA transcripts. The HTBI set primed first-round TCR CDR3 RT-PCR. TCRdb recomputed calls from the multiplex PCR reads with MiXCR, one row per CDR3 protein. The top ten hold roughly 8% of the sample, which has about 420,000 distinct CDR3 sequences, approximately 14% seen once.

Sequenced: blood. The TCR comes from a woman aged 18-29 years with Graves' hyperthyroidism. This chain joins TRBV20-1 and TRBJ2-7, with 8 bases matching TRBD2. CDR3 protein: CSAGGRSYEQYF. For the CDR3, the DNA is TGCAGTGCTGGCGGGAGGAGCTACGAGCAGTACTTC.